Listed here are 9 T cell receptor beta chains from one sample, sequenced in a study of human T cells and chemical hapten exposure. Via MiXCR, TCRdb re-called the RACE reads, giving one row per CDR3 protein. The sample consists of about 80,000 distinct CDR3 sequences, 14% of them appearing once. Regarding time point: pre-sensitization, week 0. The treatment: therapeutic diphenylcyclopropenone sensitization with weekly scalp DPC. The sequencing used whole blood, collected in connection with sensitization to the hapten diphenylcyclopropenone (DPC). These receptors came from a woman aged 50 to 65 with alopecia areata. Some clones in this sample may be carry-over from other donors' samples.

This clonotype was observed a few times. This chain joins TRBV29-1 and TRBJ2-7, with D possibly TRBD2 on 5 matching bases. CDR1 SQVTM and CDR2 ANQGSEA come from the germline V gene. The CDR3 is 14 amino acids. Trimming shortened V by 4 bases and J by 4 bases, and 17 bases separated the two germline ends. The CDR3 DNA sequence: TGCAGCGTTGTTGCGGGCCCCGGAAGTTACGAGCAGTACTTC. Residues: CSVVAGPGSYEQYF.

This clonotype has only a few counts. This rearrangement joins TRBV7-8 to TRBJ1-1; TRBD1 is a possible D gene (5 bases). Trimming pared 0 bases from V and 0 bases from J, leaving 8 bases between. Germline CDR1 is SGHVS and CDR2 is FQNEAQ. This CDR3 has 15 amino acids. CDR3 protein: CASSLAPGLNTEAFF. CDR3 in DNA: TGTGCCAGCAGCTTAGCCCCAGGGTTGAACACTGAAGCTTTCTTT. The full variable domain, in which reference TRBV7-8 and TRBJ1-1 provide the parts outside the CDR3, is GAGVSQSPRYKVAKRGQDVALRCDPISGHVSLFWYQQALGQGPEFLTYFQNEAQLDKSGLPSDRFFAERPEGSVSTLKIQRTQQEDSAVYLCASSLAPGLNTEAFFGQGTRLTVV.

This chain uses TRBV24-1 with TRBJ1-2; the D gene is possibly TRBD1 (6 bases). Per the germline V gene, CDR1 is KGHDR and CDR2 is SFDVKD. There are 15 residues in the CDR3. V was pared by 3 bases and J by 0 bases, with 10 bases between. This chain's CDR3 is CATSDRQGSNYGYTF. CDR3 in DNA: TGTGCCACCAGTGATCGGCAGGGGTCTAACTATGGCTACACCTTC.

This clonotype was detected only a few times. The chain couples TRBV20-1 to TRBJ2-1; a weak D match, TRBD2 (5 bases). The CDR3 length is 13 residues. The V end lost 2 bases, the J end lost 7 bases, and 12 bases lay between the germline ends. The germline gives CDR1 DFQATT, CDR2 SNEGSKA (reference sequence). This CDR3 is CSARSLASNEQFF. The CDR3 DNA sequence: TGCAGTGCTAGAAGCCTAGCTTCTAATGAGCAGTTCTTC.

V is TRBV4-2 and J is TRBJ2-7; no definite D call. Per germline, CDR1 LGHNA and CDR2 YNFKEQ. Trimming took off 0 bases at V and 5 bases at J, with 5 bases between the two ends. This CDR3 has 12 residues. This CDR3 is CASSQDDDEQYF. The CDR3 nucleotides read TGTGCCAGCAGCCAAGACGATGACGAGCAGTACTTC.

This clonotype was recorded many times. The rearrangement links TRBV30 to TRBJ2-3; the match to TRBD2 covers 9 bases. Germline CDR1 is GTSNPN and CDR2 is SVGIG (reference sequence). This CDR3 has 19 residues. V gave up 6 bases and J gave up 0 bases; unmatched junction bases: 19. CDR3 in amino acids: CACLWEYVLAGPSTDTQYF. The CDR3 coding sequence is TGTGCCTGCCTATGGGAGTACGTTCTAGCGGGACCTAGCACAGATACGCAGTATTTT.

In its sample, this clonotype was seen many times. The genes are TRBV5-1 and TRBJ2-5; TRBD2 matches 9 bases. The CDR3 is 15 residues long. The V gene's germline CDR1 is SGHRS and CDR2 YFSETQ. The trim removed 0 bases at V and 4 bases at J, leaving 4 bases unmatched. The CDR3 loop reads CASSLASTSGETQYF. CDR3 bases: TGCGCCAGCAGCTTGGCGTCGACTAGCGGAGAGACCCAGTACTTC.

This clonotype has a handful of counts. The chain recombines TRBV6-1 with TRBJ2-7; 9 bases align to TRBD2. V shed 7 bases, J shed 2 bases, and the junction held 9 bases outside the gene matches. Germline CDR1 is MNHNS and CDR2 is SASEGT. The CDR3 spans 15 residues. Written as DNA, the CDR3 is TGTGCCAGCAAGAAAACAGCGGGAGGCACCTACGAGCAGTACTTC. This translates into CASKKTAGGTYEQYF.

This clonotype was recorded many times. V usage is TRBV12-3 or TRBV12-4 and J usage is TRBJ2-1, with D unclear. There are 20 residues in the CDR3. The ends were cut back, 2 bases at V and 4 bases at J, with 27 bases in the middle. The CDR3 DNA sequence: TGTGCCAGCAGTTTAAGAGTCCGTCTAGGGATAATTATGGGGTACAATGAGCAGTTCTTC. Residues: CASSLRVRLGIIMGYNEQFF.